These 4 T cell receptor beta chains were sequenced from one sample in a study of technical replicates of blood from a handful of donors. Here immunoSEQ multiplex PCR was the method, and the copy in TCRdb shows in-frame clones only, minus some. This sample has some 70,000 clones; approximately 89% occur once, and the top ten carry approximately 4.8%. Sequencing used PBMCs. These receptors all stem from a human donor in good health. Some clones in this sample may be carry-over from other donors' samples.

The chain combines TRBV2 with TRBJ2-7; 7 bases are a match to TRBD1. V was pared by 7 bases and J by 5 bases, with 11 bases of the junction left unmatched. The CDR3 is 14 residues long. The germline CDR1 and CDR2 sequences are SNHLY and FYNNEI. The CDR3 DNA follows: TGTGCCAGCATCAACCAGGGGGTGAGCGACGAGCAGTACTTC. Translated: CASINQGVSDEQYF. The complete variable domain, with remaining parts taken from reference TRBV2 and TRBJ2-7, reads EPEVTQTPSHQVTQMGQEVILRCVPISNHLYFYWYRQILGQKVEFLVSFYNNEISEKSEIFDDQFSVERPDGSNFTLKIRSTKLEDSAMYFCASINQGVSDEQYFGPGTRLTVT.

V usage is TRBV5-1 and J usage is TRBJ2-1; 9 nucleotides align to TRBD2. The CDR3 extends over 20 amino acids. Germline lookup yields CDR1 SGHRS and CDR2 YFSETQ. V was clipped by 3 bases and J by 0 bases; unmatched bases: 16. The DNA of the CDR3 is TGCGCCAGCAGCTCGGCGGGGGGGGCACCCATAAACAGCTCCTACAATGAGCAGTTCTTC. It translates to CASSSAGGAPINSSYNEQFF. The whole variable domain, filled in from reference TRBV5-1 and TRBJ2-1, reads KAGVTQTPRYLIKTRGQQVTLSCSPISGHRSVSWYQQTPGQGLQFLFEYFSETQRNKGNFPGRFSGRQFSNSRSEMNVSTLELGDSALYLCASSSAGGAPINSSYNEQFFGPGTRLTVL.

The chain recombines TRBV7-6 with TRBJ2-7, with D possibly matching TRBD1 (7 bases). CDR1 is SGHVS, CDR2 FNYEAQ, per germline. This CDR3 is 18 amino acids long. The germline V and J ends were trimmed by 4 bases and 0 bases, with 22 bases remaining between them. The CDR3 sequence is CASSSSGGGRDSSYEQYF. CDR3 coding DNA: TGTGCCAGCAGCTCCTCCGGCGGTGGGCGGGACAGCTCCTACGAGCAGTACTTC.

The chain couples TRBV7-6 to TRBJ2-7; 13 nucleotides align to TRBD2. J gave up 4 bases and V 5 bases, and 8 bases lay outside the gene matches. CDR3 length: 16 amino acids. The germline V gene has CDR1 SGHVS and CDR2 FNYEAQ. The CDR3 region has the DNA TGTGCCAGCAGCCCGCAGGCGGGACTAGCGGGGTACGAGCAGTACTTC. Protein product: CASSPQAGLAGYEQYF.